The clone carrying this TCR beta chain was seen many times. The antigen is not known. The data stem from a study of neurological immune-mediated disorders. Study-level findings and limits: While HTLV-1-associated myelopathy showed the greatest TCR clonal expansion, multiple sclerosis showed the least, falling below healthy controls.

This sample's time point: longitudinal time-point 3. A blood bank in Maryland, USA, provided the volunteers who served as healthy controls. PBMCs numbering 2 million and stored at -80 C yielded the unsorted libraries. V dropped 4 bases and J dropped 7 bases, with 20 bases sitting between them. Germline values: CDR1 LGHNA, CDR2 YNFKEQ. The CDR3 is made up of 16 amino acids. TCRdb re-analysed the 5' RACE reads in MiXCR, keeping a single row per CDR3 protein. The table includes approximately 50,000 distinct CDR3 sequences, 7.5% to 9.5% detected once. Sequenced sample: PBMCs. This chain links TRBV4-2 with TRBJ2-1; D may match TRBD1 or TRBD2 (5 bases each). This clonotype was obtained from a woman aged 40 to 50 in good health. CDR3 protein: CASSPGWDPTLNEQFF. The CDR3 DNA follows: TGTGCCAGCAGCCCTGGATGGGACCCTACCTTAAATGAGCAGTTCTTC.